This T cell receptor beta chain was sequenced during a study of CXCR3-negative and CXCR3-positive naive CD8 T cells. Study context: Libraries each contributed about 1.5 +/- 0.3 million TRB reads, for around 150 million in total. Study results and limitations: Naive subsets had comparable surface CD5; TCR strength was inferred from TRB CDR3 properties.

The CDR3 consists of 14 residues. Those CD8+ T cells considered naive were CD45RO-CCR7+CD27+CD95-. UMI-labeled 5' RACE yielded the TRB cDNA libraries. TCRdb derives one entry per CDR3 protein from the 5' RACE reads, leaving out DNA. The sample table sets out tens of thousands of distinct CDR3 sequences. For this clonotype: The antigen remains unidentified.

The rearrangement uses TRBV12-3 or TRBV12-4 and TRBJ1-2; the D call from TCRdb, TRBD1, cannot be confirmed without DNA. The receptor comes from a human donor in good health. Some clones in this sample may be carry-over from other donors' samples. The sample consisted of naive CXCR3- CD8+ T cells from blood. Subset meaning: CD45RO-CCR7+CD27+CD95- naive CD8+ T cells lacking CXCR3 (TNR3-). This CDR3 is CASRVKGGKSGYTF.